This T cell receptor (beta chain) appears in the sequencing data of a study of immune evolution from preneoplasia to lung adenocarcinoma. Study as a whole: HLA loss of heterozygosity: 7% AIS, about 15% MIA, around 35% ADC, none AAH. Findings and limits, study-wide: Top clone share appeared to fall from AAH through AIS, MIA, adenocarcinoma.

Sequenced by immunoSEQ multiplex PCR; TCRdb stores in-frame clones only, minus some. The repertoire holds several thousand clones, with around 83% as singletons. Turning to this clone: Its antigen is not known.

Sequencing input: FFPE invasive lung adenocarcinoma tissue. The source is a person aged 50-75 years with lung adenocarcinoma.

CDR3 loop: CAWSEGTRVQETQYF. The CDR3 DNA follows: TGTGCCTGGAGTGAGGGGACAAGGGTACAAGAGACCCAGTACTTC. This chain uses TRBV30 with TRBJ2-5; perhaps TRBD1 as D (6 bases). The V end was cut by 1 base, the J end by 2 bases, with 14 bases between. This CDR3 contains 15 residues. From germline, CDR1 is GTSNPN and CDR2 SVGIG (reference sequence).